This entry concerns a single T cell receptor (beta chain). Donors had no recently reported acute infections or vaccinations and were HIV-negative. The donor cohort consisted entirely of Caucasian adults residing in Nashville, Tennessee. Between the trimmed V and J ends, which lost 4 bases and 1 base, there was a span of 14 bases. The CDR3 loop spans 15 amino acids. Per the germline V gene, CDR1 is SGHVS and CDR2 is FNYEAQ. Profiling relied on immunoSEQ multiplex PCR, and the TCRdb table lists in-frame clones only, not all of them. This sample has a few million clones, with nearly 97% found just once. This entry is derived from a study of shared clonotypes between healthy human individuals. On the study more broadly: Researchers assigned three CD4 naive, three CD4 memory, two CD8 naive and one CD8 memory plate to each donor.

The chain recombines TRBV7-6 with TRBJ2-7; the D is unclear. Sequenced input: naive CD4+ T cells sorted from blood. The subset: CD45RA+ positively selected. This receptor was taken from a young man in good health. CDR3 in amino acids: CASSSLGPESYEQYF. The DNA for the CDR3 is TGTGCCAGCAGCTCTTTGGGCCCGGAATCCTACGAGCAGTACTTC.